This T cell receptor beta chain was captured in a study of CXCR3-negative and CXCR3-positive naive CD8 T cells. Study background: Libraries each contributed about 1.5 +/- 0.3 million TRB reads, for some 130 million in total.

General study points: The study found comparably high diversity in both naive subsets and much lower diversity in memory CD8+ cells.

Its frequency marks this clonotype as medium-sized. Its target is not known. The TRB libraries of cDNA were built by UMI-labeled 5' RACE. TCRdb re-analyzed the 5' RACE reads; it lists each CDR3 protein once, without DNA. The clone table shows some 40,000 distinct CDR3 sequences, with the ten largest holding 14%. The CDR3 loop spans 16 amino acids. Germline lookup yields CDR1 DFQATT and CDR2 SNEGSKA (reference sequence). The rearrangement links TRBV20-1 to TRBJ2-1; there is no DNA to check the TCRdb D call of TRBD1. The sequence was collected from a human donor in good health. Some clones in this sample may be carry-over from other donors' samples. Sequencing used memory CD8+ T cells from blood. CDR3 in amino acids: CSARDPLAGAINEQFF.